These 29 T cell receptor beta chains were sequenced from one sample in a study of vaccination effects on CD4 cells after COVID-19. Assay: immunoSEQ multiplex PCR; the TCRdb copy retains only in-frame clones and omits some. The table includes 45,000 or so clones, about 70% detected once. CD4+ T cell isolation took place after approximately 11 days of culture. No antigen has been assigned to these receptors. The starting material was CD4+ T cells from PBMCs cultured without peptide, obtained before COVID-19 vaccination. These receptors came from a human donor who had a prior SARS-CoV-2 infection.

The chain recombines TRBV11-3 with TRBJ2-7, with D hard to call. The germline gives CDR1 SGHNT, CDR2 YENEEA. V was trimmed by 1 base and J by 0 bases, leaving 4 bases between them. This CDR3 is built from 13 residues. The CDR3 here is CASSLVFSYEQYF. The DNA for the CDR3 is TGTGCCAGCAGCTTAGTGTTCTCCTACGAGCAGTACTTC.

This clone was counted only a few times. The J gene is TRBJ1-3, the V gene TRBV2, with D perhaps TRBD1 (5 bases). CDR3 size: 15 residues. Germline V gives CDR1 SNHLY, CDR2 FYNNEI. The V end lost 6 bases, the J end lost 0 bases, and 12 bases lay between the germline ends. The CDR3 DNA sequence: TGTGCCAGCAGAACGGGGGGGACCTCTGGAAACACCATATATTTT. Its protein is CASRTGGTSGNTIYF.

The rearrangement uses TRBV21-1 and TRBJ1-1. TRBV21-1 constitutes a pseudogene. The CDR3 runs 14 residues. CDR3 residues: CASSNSYGSGEAFF. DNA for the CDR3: TGTGCCAGCAGCAACTCCTACGGTTCCGGTGAAGCTTTCTTT.

The CDR3 DNA follows: TGTGCCTGGAGGCGACCGGGACAGTCACGAGAGACCCAGTACTTC. Protein sequence: CAWRRPGQSRETQYF. The V gene is TRBV30, the J gene TRBJ2-5; 7 bases fit TRBD1. The ends lost 3 bases at V and 4 bases at J; junction bases unmatched: 11. Germline loops: CDR1 GTSNPN, CDR2 SVGIG (reference sequence). The CDR3 runs to 15 residues.

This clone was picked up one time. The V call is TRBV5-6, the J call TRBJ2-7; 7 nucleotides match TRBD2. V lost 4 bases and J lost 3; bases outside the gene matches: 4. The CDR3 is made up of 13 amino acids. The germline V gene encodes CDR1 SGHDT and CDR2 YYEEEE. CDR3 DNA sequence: TGTGCCAGCAGCGTGGCGGGAGTCTACGAGCAGTACTTC. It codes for CASSVAGVYEQYF.

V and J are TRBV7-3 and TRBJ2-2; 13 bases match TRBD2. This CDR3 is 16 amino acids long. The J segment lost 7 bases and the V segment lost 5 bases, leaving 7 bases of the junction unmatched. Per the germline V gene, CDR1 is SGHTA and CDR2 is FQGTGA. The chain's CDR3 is CASSKRTSGSVGELFF. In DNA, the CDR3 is TGTGCCAGCAGCAAAAGGACTAGCGGGAGTGTCGGGGAGCTGTTTTTT.

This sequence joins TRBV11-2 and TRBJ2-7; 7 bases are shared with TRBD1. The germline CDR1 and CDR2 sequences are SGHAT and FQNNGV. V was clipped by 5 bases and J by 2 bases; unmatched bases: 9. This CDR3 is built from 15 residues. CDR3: CASSPLRTGAYEQYF. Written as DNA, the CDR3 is TGTGCCAGCAGCCCCCTCCGGACAGGCGCCTACGAGCAGTACTTC.

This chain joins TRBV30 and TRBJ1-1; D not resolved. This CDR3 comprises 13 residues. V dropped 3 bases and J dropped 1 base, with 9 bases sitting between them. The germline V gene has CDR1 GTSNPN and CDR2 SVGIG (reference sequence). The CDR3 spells CAWSIGSNTEAFF. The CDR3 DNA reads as TGTGCCTGGAGCATAGGGTCGAACACTGAAGCTTTCTTT.

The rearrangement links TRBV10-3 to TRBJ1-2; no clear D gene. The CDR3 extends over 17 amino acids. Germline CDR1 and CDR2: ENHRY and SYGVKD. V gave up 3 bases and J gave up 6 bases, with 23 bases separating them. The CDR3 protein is CAISDHRQRGSRDGYTF. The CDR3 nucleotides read TGTGCCATCAGTGATCATCGACAACGCGGTTCGCGGGATGGCTACACCTTC.

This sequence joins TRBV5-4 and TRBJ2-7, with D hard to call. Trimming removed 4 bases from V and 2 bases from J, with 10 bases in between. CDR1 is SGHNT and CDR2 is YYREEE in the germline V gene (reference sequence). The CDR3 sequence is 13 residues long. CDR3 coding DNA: TGTGCCAGCAGCATCGGACGGGCCTACGAGCAGTACTTC. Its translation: CASSIGRAYEQYF.

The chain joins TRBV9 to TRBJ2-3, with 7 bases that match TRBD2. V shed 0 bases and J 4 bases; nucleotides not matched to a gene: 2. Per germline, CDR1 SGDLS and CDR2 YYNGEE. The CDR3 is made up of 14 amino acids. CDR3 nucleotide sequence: TGTGCCAGCAGCGTAGACGGGAGGTCAGATACGCAGTATTTT. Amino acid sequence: CASSVDGRSDTQYF.

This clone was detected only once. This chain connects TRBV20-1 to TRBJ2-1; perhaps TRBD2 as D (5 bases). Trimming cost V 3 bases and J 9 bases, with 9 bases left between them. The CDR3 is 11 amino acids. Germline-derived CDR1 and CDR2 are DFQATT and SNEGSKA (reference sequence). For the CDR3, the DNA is TGCAGTGCTAGTATCGAGGGTGAGCAGTTCTTC. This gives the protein CSASIEGEQFF.

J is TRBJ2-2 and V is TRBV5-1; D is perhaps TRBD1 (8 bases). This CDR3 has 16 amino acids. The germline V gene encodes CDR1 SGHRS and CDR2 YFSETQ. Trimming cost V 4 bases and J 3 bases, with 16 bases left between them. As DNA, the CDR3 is TGCGCCAGCAGCGTAAGAACAGGGGGGGACACCGGGGAGCTGTTTTTT. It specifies CASSVRTGGDTGELFF.

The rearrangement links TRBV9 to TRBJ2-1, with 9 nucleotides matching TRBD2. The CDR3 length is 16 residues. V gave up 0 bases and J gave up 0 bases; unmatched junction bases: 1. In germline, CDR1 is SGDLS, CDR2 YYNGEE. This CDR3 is CASSVVSGGSYNEQFF. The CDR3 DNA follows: TGTGCCAGCAGCGTAGTTAGCGGGGGCTCCTACAATGAGCAGTTCTTC. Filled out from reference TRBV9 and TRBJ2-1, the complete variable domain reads DSGVTQTPKHLITATGQRVTLRCSPRSGDLSVYWYQQSLDQGLQFLIQYYNGEERAKGNILERFSAQQFPDLHSELNLSSLELGDSALYFCASSVVSGGSYNEQFFGPGTRLTVL.

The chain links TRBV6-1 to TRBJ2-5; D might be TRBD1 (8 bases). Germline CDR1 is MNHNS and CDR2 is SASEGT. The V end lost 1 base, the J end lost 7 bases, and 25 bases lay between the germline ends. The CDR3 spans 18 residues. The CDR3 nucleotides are TGTGCCAGCAGTGAAGGGGGGGGGACAGGTCGAATTAAAGGGACCCAGTACTTC. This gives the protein CASSEGGGTGRIKGTQYF.

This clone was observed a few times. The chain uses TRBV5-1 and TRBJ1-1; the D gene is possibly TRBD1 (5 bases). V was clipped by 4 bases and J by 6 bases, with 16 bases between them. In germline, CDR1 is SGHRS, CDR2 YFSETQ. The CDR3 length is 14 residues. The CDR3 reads CASSTGTLGAEAFF. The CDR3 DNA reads TGCGCCAGCAGCACCGGGACCCTGGGTGCTGAAGCTTTCTTT.

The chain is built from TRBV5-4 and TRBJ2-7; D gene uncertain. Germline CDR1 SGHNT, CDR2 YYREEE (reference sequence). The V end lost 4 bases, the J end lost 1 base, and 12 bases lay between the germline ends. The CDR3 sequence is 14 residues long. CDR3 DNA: TGTGCCAGCAGCACCCAAGACGTTTCCTACGAGCAGTACTTC. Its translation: CASSTQDVSYEQYF.

CDR3 coding DNA: TGTGCCACCGGGGACAGATCCTACGAGCAGTACTTC. Translated, it gives CATGDRSYEQYF. The chain employs TRBV10-3 and TRBJ2-7; 7 nucleotides line up with TRBD1. Germline values: CDR1 ENHRY, CDR2 SYGVKD. Trimming cost V 10 bases and J 1 base; bases outside gene matches: 4. CDR3 size: 12 residues.

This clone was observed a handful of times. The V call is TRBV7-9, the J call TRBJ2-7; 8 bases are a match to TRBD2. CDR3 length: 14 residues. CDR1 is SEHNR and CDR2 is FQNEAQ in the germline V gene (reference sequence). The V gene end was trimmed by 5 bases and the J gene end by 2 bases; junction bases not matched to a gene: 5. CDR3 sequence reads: CASSPTSGPYEQYF. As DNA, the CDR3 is TGTGCCAGCAGCCCAACTAGCGGTCCCTACGAGCAGTACTTC.

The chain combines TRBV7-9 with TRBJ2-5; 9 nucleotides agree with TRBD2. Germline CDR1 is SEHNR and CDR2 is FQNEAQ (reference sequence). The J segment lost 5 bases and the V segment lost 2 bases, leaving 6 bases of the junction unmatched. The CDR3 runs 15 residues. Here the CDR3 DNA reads TGTGCCAGCAGCTTACTTAGCGGGAGCTTGGAGACCCAGTACTTC. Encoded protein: CASSLLSGSLETQYF.

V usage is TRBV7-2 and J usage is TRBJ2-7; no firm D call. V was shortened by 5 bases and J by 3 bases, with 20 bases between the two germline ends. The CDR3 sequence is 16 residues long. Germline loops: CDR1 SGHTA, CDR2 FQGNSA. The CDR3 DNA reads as TGTGCCAGCAGCCCGGGTTTAACGAAAGTCGGCTACGAGCAGTACTTC. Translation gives CASSPGLTKVGYEQYF.

CDR3 DNA: TGTGCCAGCAGTAGAGAGGGAGCAGATACGCAGTATTTT. Translating it yields CASSREGADTQYF. This chain uses TRBV5-4 with TRBJ2-3, with D tentatively TRBD2 (5 bases). The CDR3 contains 13 residues. Trimming cost V 5 bases and J 4 bases, with 11 bases left between them. Germline loops: CDR1 SGHNT, CDR2 YYREEE (reference sequence).

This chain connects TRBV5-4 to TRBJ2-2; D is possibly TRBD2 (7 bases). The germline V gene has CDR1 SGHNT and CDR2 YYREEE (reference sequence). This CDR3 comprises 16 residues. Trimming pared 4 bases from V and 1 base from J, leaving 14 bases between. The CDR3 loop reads CASSQRGGGNTGELFF. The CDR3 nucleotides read TGTGCCAGCAGCCAAAGGGGAGGGGGGAACACCGGGGAGCTGTTTTTT.

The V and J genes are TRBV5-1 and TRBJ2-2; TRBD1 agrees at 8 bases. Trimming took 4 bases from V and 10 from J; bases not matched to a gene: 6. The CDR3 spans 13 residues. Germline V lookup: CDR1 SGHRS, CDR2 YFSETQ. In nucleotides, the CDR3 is TGCGCCAGCAGCGGACAGGGTAGACAGGAGCTGTTTTTT. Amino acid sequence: CASSGQGRQELFF.

The CDR3 nucleotides read TGCGCCAGCAGCTCACCGGGACAGCAAGAGACCCAGTACTTC. Translating it yields CASSSPGQQETQYF. The chain couples TRBV5-1 to TRBJ2-5; TRBD1 matches at 7 bases. Unmatched junction bases numbered 4, after V lost 3 bases and J lost 2 bases. The germline CDR1 and CDR2 sequences are SGHRS and YFSETQ. This CDR3 is built from 14 residues.

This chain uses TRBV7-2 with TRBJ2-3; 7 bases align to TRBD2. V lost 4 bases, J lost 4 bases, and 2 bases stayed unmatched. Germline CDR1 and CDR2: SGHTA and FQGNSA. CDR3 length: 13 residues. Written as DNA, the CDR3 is TGTGCCAGCAGCTCCCGGGGGGCAGATACGCAGTATTTT. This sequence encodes CASSSRGADTQYF.

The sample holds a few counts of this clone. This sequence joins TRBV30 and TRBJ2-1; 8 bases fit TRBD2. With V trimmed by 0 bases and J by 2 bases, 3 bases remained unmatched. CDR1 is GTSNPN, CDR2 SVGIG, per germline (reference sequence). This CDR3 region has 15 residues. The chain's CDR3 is CAWSVGSGAYNEQFF. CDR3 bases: TGTGCCTGGAGTGTGGGTAGCGGGGCCTACAATGAGCAGTTCTTC.

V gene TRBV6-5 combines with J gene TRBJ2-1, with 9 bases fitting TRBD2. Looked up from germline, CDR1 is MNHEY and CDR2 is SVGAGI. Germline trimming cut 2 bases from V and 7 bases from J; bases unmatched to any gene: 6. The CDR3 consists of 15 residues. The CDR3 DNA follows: TGTGCCAGCAGTTACGCGGTAGCGGGAGTAAATGAGCAGTTCTTC. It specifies CASSYAVAGVNEQFF.

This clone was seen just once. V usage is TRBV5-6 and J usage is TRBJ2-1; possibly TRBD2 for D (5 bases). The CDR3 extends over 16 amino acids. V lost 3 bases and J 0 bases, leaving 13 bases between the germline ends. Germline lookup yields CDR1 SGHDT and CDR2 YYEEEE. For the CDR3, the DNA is TGTGCCAGCAGCTCGGCGAGCGGTAGCTCCTACAATGAGCAGTTCTTC. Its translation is CASSSASGSSYNEQFF.